The next 15 T cell receptor beta chains were all read from a single sample in a study of T-cell reconstitution after alpha-beta-depleted transplantation in children. Preparation of the TCRbeta library was carried out with unique molecular identifiers. MiXCR, run by TCRdb on the PCR reads, gives a single entry per CDR3 protein. The data show about 540,000 distinct CDR3 sequences, with about a sixth seen just once and 2.5% to 4% held by the top ten. Source: PBMCs from the stem cell graft donor, taken from the stem cell graft. These receptors were taken from a human donor who donated a stem cell graft to a child with acute lymphoblastic leukemia.

The chain joins TRBV29-1 to TRBJ2-2, with 9 bases matching TRBD1. After removal of 6 bases from V and 6 bases from J, the junction contained 14 bases not matched to a gene. This CDR3 region has 16 residues. Germline V gene data show CDR1 as SQVTM and CDR2 as ANQGSEA. CDR3 sequence (DNA): TGCAGCGTGGGGACCTTGGGACAGGGCTCCTCCGGGGAGCTGTTTTTT. Translated: CSVGTLGQGSSGELFF.

The chain's CDR3 is CASSQVRRLAHEQYF. CDR3 sequence (DNA): TGTGCCAGCAGTCAGGTCCGGAGACTAGCCCACGAGCAGTACTTC. The rearrangement joins TRBV12-3 or TRBV12-4 to TRBJ2-7; TRBD2 agrees at 7 bases. The CDR3 covers 15 residues. J lost 5 bases, V lost 5 bases, and 12 bases had no gene match.

This clonotype was observed a handful of times. The V gene is TRBV7-9, the J gene TRBJ2-1, with 10 bases identical to TRBD2. V lost 6 bases and J lost 3; bases outside the gene matches: 8. The CDR3 consists of 16 residues. Germline V gene lookup returns CDR1 SEHNR and CDR2 FQNEAQ (reference sequence). The CDR3 DNA reads TGTGCCAGCAGTCGGAGGACTAGCGGAGGCTACAATGAGCAGTTCTTC. Residues: CASSRRTSGGYNEQFF.

This clonotype has ten or more counts. The chain couples TRBV12-3 or TRBV12-4 to TRBJ2-5; D unresolved. This CDR3 has 13 residues. The V and J ends lost 5 bases and 2 bases respectively, with 9 bases between them. CDR3 region: CASSLDLQETQYF. The DNA for the CDR3 is TGTGCCAGCAGTCTGGATCTTCAAGAGACCCAGTACTTC.

Only a few counts were recorded for this clonotype. The chain has TRBV6-1 and TRBJ1-1; maybe TRBD1 (5 bases). Germline CDR1 MNHNS, CDR2 SASEGT. Trimming cost V 5 bases and J 6 bases, with 16 bases left between them. The CDR3 consists of 14 residues. The DNA of the CDR3 is TGTGCCAGCAGTCCTCAACGGGGACCCCCTGAAGCTTTCTTT. Its translation: CASSPQRGPPEAFF.

The genes are TRBV12-3 or TRBV12-4 and TRBJ1-2; D might be TRBD1 (5 bases). With 2 bases removed from V and 8 bases from J, the gap between germline ends came to 15 bases. This CDR3 comprises 14 residues. The CDR3 loop reads CASSLNRGTQGYTF. CDR3 in DNA: TGTGCCAGCAGTTTAAATCGCGGGACTCAGGGCTACACCTTC.

This clonotype was counted only a few times. The junction differs from germline at one of its ends, possibly a read error. The chain couples TRBV7-8 to TRBJ1-2; D is possibly TRBD1 (6 bases). The CDR3 is 11 amino acids. Germline lookup yields CDR1 SGHVS and CDR2 FQNEAQ. The CDR3 spells CASSPQQGPFF. The CDR3 DNA reads TGTGCCAGCAGCCCACAACAGGGCCCCTTCTTC.

This rearrangement joins TRBV25-1 to TRBJ1-2, with D perhaps matching TRBD1 (6 bases). The CDR3 spans 15 residues. CDR1 is MGHDK and CDR2 is SYGVNS in the germline V gene. Between the trimmed V and J ends, which lost 2 bases and 10 bases, there was a span of 20 bases. CDR3 coding DNA: TGTGCCAGCAGTGAAGGGGGGGCGAGCCCCTGTCCCTACACCTTC. Protein sequence: CASSEGGASPCPYTF.

This chain uses TRBV24-1 with TRBJ2-7; 11 bases fit TRBD1. This CDR3 contains 14 residues. Germline CDR1 reads KGHDR; CDR2 reads SFDVKD. The trim removed 3 bases at V and 5 bases at J, leaving 2 bases unmatched. Here the CDR3 reads CATSDPGQGDEQYF. CDR3 bases: TGTGCCACCAGTGATCCGGGACAGGGGGACGAGCAGTACTTC.

This clonotype was found once. The rearrangement joins TRBV2 to TRBJ1-1; tentative D call: TRBD1 (5 bases). V lost 8 bases, J lost 2 bases, and 12 bases lay in between. The germline gives CDR1 SNHLY, CDR2 FYNNEI. This CDR3 has 13 amino acids. This chain's CDR3 is CASSRESNTEAFF. The CDR3 DNA reads TGTGCCAGCTCCAGGGAATCTAACACTGAAGCTTTCTTT. Variable domain in full (rest from reference TRBV2 and TRBJ1-1): EPEVTQTPSHQVTQMGQEVILRCVPISNHLYFYWYRQILGQKVEFLVSFYNNEISEKSEIFDDQFSVERPDGSNFTLKIRSTKLEDSAMYFCASSRESNTEAFFGQGTRLTVV.

The chain combines TRBV20-1 with TRBJ2-5, with 8 bases that match TRBD2. The CDR3 covers 14 residues. The ends lost 2 bases at V and 5 bases at J; junction bases unmatched: 7. Germline-derived CDR1 and CDR2 are DFQATT and SNEGSKA (reference sequence). The CDR3 spells CSARPGRAGETQYF. In DNA form, the CDR3 reads TGCAGTGCTAGACCCGGGAGGGCCGGGGAGACCCAGTACTTC.

This clonotype was seen only a few times. The rearrangement links TRBV7-9 to TRBJ2-3; D is unclear. Looked up from germline, CDR1 is SEHNR and CDR2 is FQNEAQ (reference sequence). V lost 5 bases and J 7 bases, leaving 16 bases between the germline ends. There are 14 residues in the CDR3. CDR3 coding DNA: TGTGCCAGCAGCCTTATGGACGTGCGATATACGCAGTATTTT. It is translated as CASSLMDVRYTQYF.

This sequence joins TRBV7-8 and TRBJ2-1, with TRBD2 matching over 7 bases. The V segment lost 0 bases and the J segment 0 bases; nucleotides outside the gene matches: 8. The CDR3 contains 18 residues. Germline assignment: CDR1 SGHVS and CDR2 FQNEAQ. CDR3 coding DNA: TGTGCCAGCAGCTTAGCGAGACTAGCTGTTATCTCCTACAATGAGCAGTTCTTC. Translation gives CASSLARLAVISYNEQFF.

This chain uses TRBV10-3 with TRBJ1-1, with D unresolved. Germline lookup yields CDR1 ENHRY and CDR2 SYGVKD. The CDR3 is 11 amino acids. V was shortened by 4 bases and J by 5 bases, with 5 bases between the two germline ends. Here the CDR3 reads CAISGGTEAFF. In DNA, the CDR3 is TGTGCCATCAGTGGTGGGACTGAAGCTTTCTTT.

This clonotype was seen a few times. The chain combines TRBV20-1 with TRBJ2-3; no definite D call. The CDR3 length is 13 residues. The germline CDR1 and CDR2 sequences are DFQATT and SNEGSKA (reference sequence). Trimming pared 6 bases from V and 6 bases from J, leaving 16 bases between. CDR3 coding DNA: TGCAGTGCCAGCATCGTCCGGGCGGATACGCAGTATTTT. It codes for CSASIVRADTQYF.